One and the same sample provided the 19 T cell receptor beta chains below, sequenced in a study of Ad26.COV2.S vaccination and SARS-CoV-2 variants. Treatment noted: about 20 received Ad26.COV2.S at low or high dose, single or two shots; five or six received placebo; per-sample allocation not given. Samples were taken on day 63 after the first vaccine or placebo injection. Data came from immunoSEQ multiplex PCR; TCRdb stores just in-frame clones and leaves some out. The sample includes 300,000 to 400,000 clones, about 85% of them seen just once. The sequenced sample was peripheral blood, obtained in a trial of Ad26.COV2.S vaccine versus placebo. These receptors were obtained from a person aged 18-65 years who received the Ad26.COV2.S COVID-19 vaccine or a placebo.

This rearrangement joins TRBV28 to TRBJ1-1, with TRBD1 as a possible D gene (5 bases). Looked up from germline, CDR1 is MDHEN and CDR2 is SYDVKM. The CDR3 spans 14 residues. Trimming took off 4 bases at V and 4 bases at J, with 13 bases between the two ends. The CDR3 region is CASSSGEWITEAFF. CDR3 nucleotide sequence: TGTGCCAGCAGTTCGGGGGAATGGATCACTGAAGCTTTCTTT.

The rearrangement joins TRBV6-1 to TRBJ1-6, with 9 bases matching TRBD1. The V and J ends lost 1 base and 10 bases, in that order; junction bases with no gene match: 5. This CDR3 spans 15 amino acids. The germline V gene encodes CDR1 MNHNS and CDR2 SASEGT. The DNA for the CDR3 is TGTGCCAGCAGTGAAGGGGGACAGGGAACCTCACCCCTCCACTTT. Its translation: CASSEGGQGTSPLHF.

The genes are TRBV21-1 and TRBJ2-5; the DNA was not used to check the table's D call, TRBD2. TRBV21-1 counts as a pseudogene. CDR3 length: 15 residues. Here the CDR3 DNA reads TGTGCCAGCAGCCCCGCCCGCGGGGATGTGGAGACCCAGTACTTC. Amino acid sequence: CASSPARGDVETQYF.

The chain employs TRBV7-2 and TRBJ2-5, with D uncertain. V was shortened by 2 bases and J by 1 base, with 8 bases between the two germline ends. The CDR3 length is 14 residues. Germline-derived CDR1 and CDR2 are SGHTA and FQGNSA. The CDR3 nucleotides are TGTGCCAGCAGCTTACTATGGGGCCAAGAGACCCAGTACTTC. It translates to CASSLLWGQETQYF.

The V and J genes are TRBV29-1 and TRBJ1-1; 8 nucleotides line up with TRBD1. Germline V gene lookup returns CDR1 SQVTM and CDR2 ANQGSEA. The CDR3 runs to 14 residues. Germline trimming cut 7 bases from V and 5 bases from J; bases unmatched to any gene: 12. Here the CDR3 reads CSGRGRVMETEAFF. The CDR3, as DNA: TGCAGCGGCAGGGGGCGCGTAATGGAGACTGAAGCTTTCTTT.

The chain employs TRBV21-1 and TRBJ1-6. TRBV21-1 is a pseudogene segment. This CDR3 comprises 15 residues. Here the CDR3 reads CASSPFRSGNSPLHF. The CDR3 coding sequence is TGTGCCAGCAGCCCCTTCAGGAGTGGGAATTCACCCCTCCACTTT.

CDR3 amino acids: CASSPVDRSNEQFF. The CDR3 nucleotides are TGTGCCAGCAGTCCGGTTGACAGGTCCAATGAGCAGTTCTTC. The chain links TRBV27 to TRBJ2-1; possibly TRBD1 for D (6 bases). The CDR3 consists of 14 residues. The germline V and J ends were trimmed by 5 bases and 6 bases, with 14 bases remaining between them. In germline, CDR1 is MNHEY, CDR2 SMNVEV (reference sequence).

The CDR3 loop is CASRSSRETQYF. For the CDR3, the DNA is TGTGCCAGCAGATCTAGTAGGGAGACCCAGTACTTC. The chain has TRBV21-1 and TRBJ2-5; the table's D gene call, TRBD2, was not cross checked with the DNA. TRBV21-1 is given as a pseudogene. This CDR3 contains 12 residues.

The rearrangement uses TRBV7-6 and TRBJ2-1; no firm D call. The V and J ends lost 5 bases and 6 bases respectively, with 14 bases between them. Looked up from germline, CDR1 is SGHVS and CDR2 is FNYEAQ. The CDR3 loop spans 14 amino acids. CDR3 DNA: TGTGCCAGCAGCCCCCCCCGAGGAGCCAATGAGCAGTTCTTC. It yields the protein CASSPPRGANEQFF.

The J gene is TRBJ2-1, the V gene TRBV9; D assignment may be TRBD1 or TRBD2 (5 bases each). Germline V lookup: CDR1 SGDLS, CDR2 YYNGEE. Trimming cost V 0 bases and J 6 bases, with 10 bases left between them. This CDR3 is built from 14 residues. CDR3: CASSVGGAPNEQFF. In nucleotides, the CDR3 is TGTGCCAGCAGCGTAGGAGGGGCCCCCAATGAGCAGTTCTTC.

The chain employs TRBV3-1 (or the pseudogene TRBV3-2) and TRBJ2-4, with D possibly matching TRBD1 (5 bases). The V end lost 1 base, the J end lost 2 bases, and 21 bases lay between the germline ends. The CDR3 is 19 residues long. Germline values: CDR1 LGHDT, CDR2 YNNKEL (reference sequence). The CDR3 DNA is TGTGCCAGCAGCCAAGGTTGGGAAAGGGGCCACGGACCCAAAAACATTCAGTACTTC. Amino acid sequence: CASSQGWERGHGPKNIQYF.

This chain uses TRBV6-6 with TRBJ1-5; D not resolved. V shed 6 bases and J shed 3 bases, with 12 bases lying between them. Germline loops: CDR1 MNHNY, CDR2 SVGAGI (reference sequence). This CDR3 comprises 14 residues. DNA of the CDR3: TGTGCCAGCAGACATCCGGCCGACAATCAGCCCCAGCATTTT. Translating it yields CASRHPADNQPQHF.

This clone was picked up many times. The gene calls are TRBV30 and TRBJ2-7, with unresolved D. This CDR3 has 12 amino acids. The V gene lost 4 bases and the J gene lost 6 bases, with 13 bases spanning the gap. The germline gives CDR1 GTSNPN, CDR2 SVGIG (reference sequence). In DNA form, the CDR3 reads TGTGCCTGGATGGGCTTTCACGGCGAGCAGTACTTC. This translates into CAWMGFHGEQYF.

This clone appeared once. This CDR3 is CASSSTTGSQETQYF. CDR3 in DNA: TGCGCCAGCAGCTCGACAACAGGGTCCCAAGAGACCCAGTACTTC. The chain carries TRBV5-1 and TRBJ2-5, with D possibly being TRBD1 (6 bases). Germline lookup yields CDR1 SGHRS and CDR2 YFSETQ. The germline V and J ends were trimmed by 3 bases and 1 base, with 13 bases remaining between them. This CDR3 spans 15 amino acids.

The chain is built from TRBV7-2 and TRBJ2-5; a possible D gene is TRBD2 (5 bases). V lost 3 bases and J 5 bases, leaving 16 bases between the germline ends. The CDR3 runs to 15 residues. Germline values: CDR1 SGHTA, CDR2 FQGNSA. This CDR3 reads CASSFSAGLQETQYF. In DNA form, the CDR3 reads TGTGCCAGCAGCTTTAGCGCCGGACTTCAGGAGACCCAGTACTTC.

The gene calls are TRBV29-1 and TRBJ1-1; a weak D match, TRBD1 (5 bases). V lost 4 bases to trimming and J lost 1 base, with 10 bases between them. Germline V gene data show CDR1 as SQVTM and CDR2 as ANQGSEA. The CDR3 totals 13 residues. CDR3 DNA sequence: TGCAGCGTTGCGGGACGAGCGAACACTGAAGCTTTCTTT. Residues: CSVAGRANTEAFF.

This clone has a single count. The rearrangement joins TRBV3-1 (or the pseudogene TRBV3-2) to TRBJ2-6; D not resolved. There are 15 residues in the CDR3. CDR1 is LGHDT, CDR2 YNNKEL, per germline (reference sequence). Trimming removed 2 bases at V and 0 bases at J, with 5 bases between. The CDR3 nucleotides read TGTGCCAGCAGCCAATTACACTCTGGGGCCAACGTCCTGACTTTC. Amino acid sequence: CASSQLHSGANVLTF.

V is TRBV18 and J is TRBJ1-1; TRBD1 might be the D (6 bases). The ends were cut back, 5 bases at V and 1 base at J, with 14 bases in the middle. The germline gives CDR1 KGHSH, CDR2 LQKENI. CDR3 length: 15 amino acids. CDR3 sequence (DNA): TGTGCCAGCTCAGGGTCGGGGGCCCCGAACACTGAAGCTTTCTTT. Its translation: CASSGSGAPNTEAFF. The entire variable domain, with the rest obtained from reference TRBV18 and TRBJ1-1, is as follows: NAGVMQNPRHLVRRRGQEARLRCSPMKGHSHVYWYRQLPEEGLKFMVYLQKENIIDESGMPKERFSAEFPKEGPSILRIQQVVRGDSAAYFCASSGSGAPNTEAFFGQGTRLTVV.

The chain carries TRBV2 and TRBJ1-6; 8 bases align to TRBD1. This CDR3 is 20 amino acids long. Losses at the gene ends were 5 bases for V and 7 bases for J; bases not matched to a gene: 22. Germline V gives CDR1 SNHLY, CDR2 FYNNEI. The CDR3 nucleotides are TGTGCCAGCAGTCGCCGGGGTTTAGGGACAGGCTACTCTCAAAATTCACCCCTCCACTTT. Translated, it gives CASSRRGLGTGYSQNSPLHF.